This T cell receptor beta chain was observed in a study of T-cell reconstitution after alpha-beta-depleted transplantation in children. TCRbeta library preparation incorporated unique molecular identifiers. TCRdb fed the PCR reads into MiXCR, producing one record per CDR3 protein. The table shows 580,000 or so distinct CDR3 sequences, with 23% occurring only once. CDR1 and CDR2 (germline): SGDLS, YYNGEE. This CDR3 spans 16 amino acids. V lost 0 bases and J lost 3, with 10 bases in between. This clonotype turned up a few times. The source is a boy younger than two who had a stem cell transplant for acute myeloid leukemia, so the T cells may come from the graft donor. The chain links TRBV9 to TRBJ2-6; D possibly uses TRBD1 or TRBD2 (5 bases each). Sequencing was performed on PBMCs, mostly from graft donor cells, taken 360 days after TCRalphabeta/CD19-depleted stem cell transplant. The CDR3 region has the DNA TGTGCCAGCAGCGTAGGGATGGGGGTTGGGGCCAACGTCCTGACTTTC. This translates into CASSVGMGVGANVLTF.